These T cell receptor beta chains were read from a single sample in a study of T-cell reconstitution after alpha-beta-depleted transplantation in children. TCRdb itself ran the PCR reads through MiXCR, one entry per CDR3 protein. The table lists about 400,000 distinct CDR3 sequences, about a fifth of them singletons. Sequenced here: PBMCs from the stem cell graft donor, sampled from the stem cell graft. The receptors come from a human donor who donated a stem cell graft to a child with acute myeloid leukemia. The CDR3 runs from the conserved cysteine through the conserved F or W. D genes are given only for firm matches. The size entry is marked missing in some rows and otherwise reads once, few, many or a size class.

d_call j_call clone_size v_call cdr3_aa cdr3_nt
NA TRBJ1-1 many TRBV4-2 CASSQDSTGNTEAFF TGTGCCAGCAGCCAAGATTCGACAGGGAACACTGAAGCTTTCTTT
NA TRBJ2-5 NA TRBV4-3 CASSQELQGQETQYF TGCGCCAGCAGCCAAGAGTTGCAGGGACAAGAGACCCAGTACTTC
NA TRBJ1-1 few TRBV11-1 CASSSTKIRQALNTEAFF TGTGCCAGCAGCTCGACCAAAATACGGCAGGCATTGAACACTGAAGCTTTCTTT
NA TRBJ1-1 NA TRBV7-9 CASSLGHGAVGTEAFF TGTGCCAGCAGCTTAGGCCACGGGGCCGTCGGGACTGAAGCTTTCTTT
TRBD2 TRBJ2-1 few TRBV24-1 CATSDWGGEQFF TGTGCCACCAGTGATTGGGGGGGTGAGCAGTTCTTC
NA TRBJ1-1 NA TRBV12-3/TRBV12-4 CASSFAGIPNTEAFF TGTGCCAGCAGTTTTGCTGGGATCCCGAACACTGAAGCTTTCTTT
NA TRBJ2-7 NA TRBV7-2 CASSPRAAGVLYEQYF TGTGCCAGCAGCCCCAGGGCGGCAGGGGTGCTTTACGAGCAGTACTTC
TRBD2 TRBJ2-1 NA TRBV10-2 CASSEIGLAGLPYNEQFF TGCGCCAGCAGTGAGATTGGACTAGCGGGCCTGCCTTACAATGAGCAGTTCTTC
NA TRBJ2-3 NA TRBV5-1 CASSLGLSPVADTQYF TGCGCCAGCAGCTTGGGCTTATCCCCAGTTGCAGATACGCAGTATTTT
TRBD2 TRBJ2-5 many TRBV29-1 CSVGVAGAPGETQYF TGCAGCGTTGGGGTAGCGGGAGCGCCGGGGGAGACCCAGTACTTC
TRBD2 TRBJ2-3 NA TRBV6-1 CATKREYTDTQYF TGTGCCACCAAGCGGGAATACACAGATACGCAGTATTTT
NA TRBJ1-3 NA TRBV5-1 CASSLGGQNSGNTIYF TGCGCCAGCAGCTTGGGAGGACAGAACTCTGGAAACACCATATATTTT
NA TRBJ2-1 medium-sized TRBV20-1 CSARGGVAGNEQFF TGCAGTGCTAGAGGGGGGGTAGCAGGGAATGAGCAGTTCTTC
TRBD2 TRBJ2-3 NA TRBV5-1 CASSGRGGTDTQYF TGCGCCAGTAGCGGGAGAGGGGGCACAGATACGCAGTATTTT
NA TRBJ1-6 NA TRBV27 CASSFGGYNSPLHF TGTGCCAGCAGTTTTGGGGGCTATAATTCACCCCTCCACTTT
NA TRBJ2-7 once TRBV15 CATSRDWGYEQYF TGTGCCACCAGCAGAGATTGGGGTTACGAGCAGTACTTC
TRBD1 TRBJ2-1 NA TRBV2 CASSEERQGHNEQFF TGTGCCAGCAGTGAAGAGCGACAGGGCCACAATGAGCAGTTCTTC
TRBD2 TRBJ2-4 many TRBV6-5 CASTDGGGKGNIQYF TGTGCCAGCACCGATGGGGGGGGGAAGGGAAACATTCAGTACTTC
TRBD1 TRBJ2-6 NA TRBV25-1 CASSRGTGTPVLTF TGTGCCAGCAGTCGGGGGACAGGCACCCCCGTCCTGACTTTC
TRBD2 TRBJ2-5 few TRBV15 CATSRLSGSGVETQYF TGTGCCACCAGCAGACTTAGCGGGAGTGGGGTTGAGACCCAGTACTTC
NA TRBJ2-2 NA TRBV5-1 CASSLIEASGGELFF TGCGCCAGCAGCTTGATAGAAGCGTCCGGCGGGGAGCTGTTTTTT
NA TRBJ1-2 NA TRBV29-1 CSLPGPTYGYTF TGCAGCCTACCAGGACCGACCTATGGCTACACCTTC
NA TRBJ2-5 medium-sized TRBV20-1 CSADAGALKTQYF TGCAGTGCTGATGCAGGGGCTCTAAAGACCCAGTACTTC
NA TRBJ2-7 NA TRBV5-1 CASTPGASYEQYF TGCGCCAGCACCCCCGGGGCCAGCTACGAGCAGTACTTC
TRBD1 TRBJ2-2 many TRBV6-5 CASSWTGTVGELFF TGTGCCAGTAGCTGGACAGGGACGGTCGGGGAGCTGTTTTTT
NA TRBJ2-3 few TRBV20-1 CSVQTPVDVDTQYF TGCAGTGTACAGACTCCCGTCGATGTTGATACGCAGTATTTT
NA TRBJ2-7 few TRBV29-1 CSVVGVGVYEQYF TGCAGCGTTGTTGGGGTCGGGGTCTACGAGCAGTACTTC
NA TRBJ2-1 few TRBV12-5 CASGPDNSYNEQFF TGTGCTAGTGGCCCGGACAACTCCTACAATGAGCAGTTCTTC
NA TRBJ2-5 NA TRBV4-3 CASSPRDGVGETQYF TGCGCCAGCAGCCCTCGGGACGGGGTGGGAGAGACCCAGTACTTC
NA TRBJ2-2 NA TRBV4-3 CASSHGTRTGELFF TGCGCCAGCAGCCACGGGACACGCACCGGGGAGCTGTTTTTT
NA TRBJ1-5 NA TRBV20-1 CSARPIGGGSNQPQHF TGCAGTGCTCGTCCTATTGGCGGGGGGAGCAATCAGCCCCAGCATTTT
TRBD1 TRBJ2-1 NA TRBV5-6 CASSWSGTGGPHNEQFF TGTGCCAGCAGCTGGTCAGGGACAGGGGGCCCCCACAATGAGCAGTTCTTC
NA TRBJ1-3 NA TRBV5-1 CASSLELSTGNTIYF TGCGCCAGCAGCTTGGAGTTATCGACTGGAAACACCATATATTTT
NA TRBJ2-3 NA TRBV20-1 CSARDREGASTDTQYF TGCAGTGCTAGAGATCGGGAGGGGGCTAGCACAGATACGCAGTATTTT
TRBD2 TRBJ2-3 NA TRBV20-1 CSADGTSGNTDTQYF TGCAGTGCCGACGGGACTAGCGGAAACACAGATACGCAGTATTTT
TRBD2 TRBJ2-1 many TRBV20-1 CSARDSGRASYNEQFF TGCAGTGCTAGAGATAGCGGGAGGGCCTCCTACAATGAGCAGTTCTTC
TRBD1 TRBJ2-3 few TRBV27 CASNPTGPLDTQYF TGTGCCAGCAACCCGACAGGGCCGTTAGATACGCAGTATTTT
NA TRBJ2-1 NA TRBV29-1 CSFSQPQGIGNEQFF TGCAGCTTCTCCCAACCACAGGGAATCGGCAATGAGCAGTTCTTC
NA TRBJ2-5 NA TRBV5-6 CASSLRNGETQYF TGTGCCAGCAGCTTGAGGAACGGAGAGACCCAGTACTTC
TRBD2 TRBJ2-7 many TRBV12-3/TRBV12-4 CASSLSGRGYEQYF TGTGCCAGCAGTCTTAGCGGGAGAGGGTACGAGCAGTACTTC
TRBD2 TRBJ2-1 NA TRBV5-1 CASSLGEGEDEQFF TGCGCCAGCAGCTTGGGGGAGGGTGAGGATGAGCAGTTCTTC
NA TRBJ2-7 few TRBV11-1 CASSPGTPMYF TGTGCCAGCAGCCCCGGGACTCCTATGTACTTC
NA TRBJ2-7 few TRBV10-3 CAISESVWQGQYF TGTGCCATCAGTGAGAGTGTATGGCAGGGACAGTACTTC
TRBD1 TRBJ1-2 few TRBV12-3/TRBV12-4 CASSPGQVPFYGYTF TGTGCCAGCAGTCCGGGACAGGTCCCTTTCTATGGCTACACCTTC
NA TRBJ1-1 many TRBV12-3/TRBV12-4 CASSYPGGTEAFF TGTGCCAGCAGTTACCCCGGAGGCACTGAAGCTTTCTTT
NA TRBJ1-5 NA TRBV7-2 CASSFGTLSNQPQHF TGTGCCAGCAGCTTCGGGACTCTGAGCAATCAGCCCCAGCATTTT
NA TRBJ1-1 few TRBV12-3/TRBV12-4 CASSLLGNTEPFF TGTGCCAGCAGTTTATTGGGGAATACTGAACCTTTCTTT
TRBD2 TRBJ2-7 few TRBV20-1 CSARGGLGLAVYEQYF TGCAGTGCTAGAGGGGGCCTGGGACTAGCGGTCTACGAGCAGTACTTC
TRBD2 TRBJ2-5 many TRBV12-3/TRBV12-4 CASSFITSGRGETQYF TGTGCCAGCAGTTTCATAACTAGCGGGAGGGGAGAGACCCAGTACTTC
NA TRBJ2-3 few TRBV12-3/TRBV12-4 CASSRLGRTDTQYF TGTGCCAGCAGTCGACTAGGCAGAACAGATACGCAGTATTTT